The T cell receptor beta chain described here comes from a study of response to subunit inactivated influenza vaccine. Study-wide results and caveats: The study's authors posited that every seasonal influenza vaccination enlists few new T cells.

The CDR3 length is 15 residues. With 2 bases removed from V and 1 base from J, the gap between germline ends came to 11 bases. Germline V gives CDR1 MGHRA, CDR2 YSYEKL. TCRdb re-analysed the RT-PCR reads in MiXCR, keeping a single row per CDR3 protein. The sample holds 700,000 to 800,000 distinct CDR3 sequences; around 20% are singletons and the top ten take 11%. Concerning this clonotype itself: What it binds is not known.

The chain uses TRBV4-1 and TRBJ2-5; no firm D call. Sequencing used PBMCs from blood, obtained around 5 days after vaccination. This TCR was sampled from a middle-aged man who received an inactivated influenza vaccine. CDR3 sequence (DNA): TGCGCCAGCAGCCAACTGTCTGGATCCCAAGAGACCCAGTACTTC. Its protein is CASSQLSGSQETQYF.